These 9 T cell receptor beta chains were all obtained from the same sample, sequenced in a study of CD8 T cells in ankylosing spondylitis. Each CDR3 protein is one row after TCRdb ran MiXCR on the 5' RACE reads. The repertoire holds about 210,000 distinct CDR3 sequences, more than 5.5% seen once, with 13% to 15% in the top ten. Study-level results: A TCR beta motif of several highly homologous variants appeared characteristic of ankylosing spondylitis blood.

No antigen has been assigned to these receptors. Sequenced: blood, either unsorted or a sorted T cell fraction (not recorded which). The origin of the receptors is a male donor with ankylosing spondylitis.

There are many counts of this clonotype. The chain carries TRBV19 and TRBJ2-5; unclear D gene. The CDR3 runs 17 residues. Germline-derived CDR1 and CDR2 are LNHDA and SQIVND (reference sequence). V lost 2 bases and J lost 4, with 20 bases in between. Here the CDR3 DNA reads TGTGCCAGTAGTATAAGGTCGCCCACGACTGGACGAGAGACCCAGTACTTC. This gives the protein CASSIRSPTTGRETQYF.

This clonotype was observed at least ten times. The chain combines TRBV7-9 with TRBJ2-3, with 7 bases aligning to TRBD2. This CDR3 has 15 amino acids. Trimming removed 1 base from V and 0 bases from J; junction bases left unmatched: 1. Germline V gives CDR1 SEHNR, CDR2 FQNEAQ (reference sequence). The CDR3 here is CASSLVGGSTDTQYF. For the CDR3, the DNA is TGTGCCAGCAGCTTAGTCGGGGGGAGCACAGATACGCAGTATTTT.

This clonotype has a count of ten or more. The chain joins TRBV28 to TRBJ2-7; D perhaps matches TRBD1 (5 bases). Germline V gene lookup returns CDR1 MDHEN and CDR2 SYDVKM. Trimming removed 2 bases at V and 4 bases at J, with 9 bases between. The CDR3 has 13 residues. In nucleotides, the CDR3 is TGTGCCAGCAGTTTAAGTGACAGTTACGAGCAGTACTTC. Translated: CASSLSDSYEQYF.

This clonotype was picked up many times. The chain has TRBV5-6 and TRBJ1-1, with D possibly matching TRBD1 (5 bases). CDR3 size: 16 residues. Germline V gene data show CDR1 as SGHDT and CDR2 as YYEEEE. V was trimmed by 1 base and J by 2 bases, leaving 15 bases between them. The CDR3 sequence: CASSLMTASFNTEAFF. CDR3 nucleotide sequence: TGTGCCAGCAGCTTGATGACAGCTTCCTTCAACACTGAAGCTTTCTTT.

This clonotype has ten or more counts. The chain couples TRBV7-6 to TRBJ2-2; D perhaps matches TRBD2 (6 bases). The CDR3 covers 19 residues. The V and J ends lost 4 bases and 2 bases respectively, with 23 bases between them. CDR1 SGHVS and CDR2 FNYEAQ come from the germline V gene. The CDR3 reads CASSSIGGEGDYNTGELFF. CDR3 sequence (DNA): TGTGCCAGCAGCTCCATTGGCGGGGAAGGGGATTATAACACCGGGGAGCTGTTTTTT. Full variable domain (remainder filled in from reference TRBV7-6 and TRBJ2-2): GAGVSQSPRYKVTKRGQDVALRCDPISGHVSLYWYRQALGQGPEFLTYFNYEAQQDKSGLPNDRFSAERPEGSISTLTIQRTEQRDSAMYRCASSSIGGEGDYNTGELFFGEGSRLTVL.

This rearrangement joins TRBV6-2 or TRBV6-3 to TRBJ2-4, with 7 bases that match TRBD2. Germline CDR1 MNHEY, CDR2 SVGEGT. The CDR3 is made up of 16 amino acids. J was trimmed by 0 bases and V by 5 bases; bases with no gene match: 7. CDR3 in DNA: TGTGCCAGCAGTCTTCGGGGGGAGATAGCCAAAAACATTCAGTACTTC. It specifies CASSLRGEIAKNIQYF.

The chain links TRBV15 to TRBJ2-5, with D uncertain. Deletions cut 5 bases from V and 5 bases from J, with 12 bases between. Per germline, CDR1 LNHNV and CDR2 YYDKDF (reference sequence). CDR3 length equals 13 residues. In DNA, the CDR3 is TGTGCCACCAGCGGCGTCCGTATGGAGACCCAGTACTTC. Translated: CATSGVRMETQYF.

V gene TRBV9 combines with J gene TRBJ2-7, with D tentatively TRBD1 or TRBD2 (5 bases each). Germline V gene lookup returns CDR1 SGDLS and CDR2 YYNGEE. The CDR3 length is 14 residues. The V end lost 1 base, the J end lost 5 bases, and 13 bases lay between the germline ends. CDR3 protein: CASSVFGGRDEQYF. The DNA of the CDR3 is TGTGCCAGCAGCGTATTTGGGGGAAGGGACGAGCAGTACTTC.

The table lists this clonotype with a few counts. CDR3: CASSSLPSDRVHGYTF. The DNA for the CDR3 is TGTGCCAGCAGCTCACTCCCCTCGGACAGGGTCCATGGCTACACCTTC. The J gene is TRBJ1-2, the V gene TRBV5-4; 8 bases are a match to TRBD1. J gave up 6 bases and V 3 bases, and 13 bases lay outside the gene matches. The V gene's germline CDR1 is SGHNT and CDR2 YYREEE (reference sequence). The CDR3 is 16 residues long.